The rows below give T cell receptor beta chains drawn from one sample of a study of blood T cells in healthy people across ages. TCRdb independently ran MiXCR on the 5' RACE reads; one entry per CDR3 protein. The sample consists of hundreds of thousands of distinct CDR3 sequences, 46% of them appearing once. The sample taken for sequencing was blood. The receptor set was obtained from a man at least 80 years old in good health. Both conserved end residues are part of each CDR3. The D gene is left open where the match is weak. Not all rows give a size; the values are once, few, many and, for expanded clones, a class.

v_call	d_call	clone_size	cdr3_length	j_call	cdr3_aa	cdr3_nt
TRBV3-1	.	few	12	TRBJ2-1	CASSQVQFEQFF	TGTGCCAGCAGCCAAGTACAGTTTGAGCAGTTCTTC
TRBV6-2/TRBV6-3	.	.	15	TRBJ2-3	CASSWSISSTDTRYF	TGTGCCAGCAGTTGGTCCATTTCTAGCACAGATACGCGGTATTTT
TRBV4-1	TRBD1	.	17	TRBJ2-1	CASSRETDRDSYNEQFF	TGCGCCAGCAGCCGAGAGACGGACAGGGACTCCTACAATGAGCAGTTCTTC
TRBV5-1	TRBD2	.	15	TRBJ2-1	CASSSLAEPDNEQFF	TGCGCCAGCAGCTCTCTAGCGGAGCCCGACAATGAGCAGTTCTTC
TRBV20-1	.	.	14	TRBJ2-7	CSARGATGYYEQYF	TGCAGTGCTAGAGGCGCGACCGGTTACTACGAGCAGTACTTC
TRBV29-1	.	few	14	TRBJ1-2	CSVEDRRDDYGYTF	TGCAGCGTTGAAGATCGCAGGGACGACTATGGCTACACCTTC
TRBV14	TRBD2	.	18	TRBJ2-1	CASSQDPGGRAWENEQFF	TGTGCCAGCAGCCAAGATCCTGGCGGGAGGGCCTGGGAGAATGAGCAGTTCTTC
TRBV29-1	.	.	14	TRBJ2-2	CSVHKGRRTGELFF	TGCAGCGTTCACAAGGGGCGAAGAACCGGGGAGCTGTTTTTT
TRBV11-1	.	.	15	TRBJ2-5	CASSLIRTSVETQYF	TGTGCCAGCAGCTTAATTAGAACGTCGGTAGAGACCCAGTACTTC
TRBV28	.	once	11	TRBJ1-1	CASSLYPEAFF	TGTGCCAGCAGTTTGTATCCTGAAGCTTTCTTT
TRBV12-3/TRBV12-4	.	.	14	TRBJ1-1	CASSLLGANTEAFF	TGTGCCAGCAGTTTACTCGGGGCGAACACTGAAGCTTTCTTT
TRBV18	TRBD2	.	17	TRBJ2-1	CASSPRNSGREGNEQFF	TGTGCCAGCTCACCAAGGAATAGCGGGAGAGAAGGAAATGAGCAGTTCTTC
TRBV20-1	.	once	14	TRBJ2-5	CSASSMDNWETQYF	TGCAGTGCTAGTTCCATGGACAATTGGGAGACCCAGTACTTC
TRBV6-2/TRBV6-3	.	.	11	TRBJ2-1	CASRQTETQFF	TGTGCCAGCAGGCAAACAGAGACCCAGTTCTTC
TRBV25-1	.	.	15	TRBJ2-5	CASSEWTGIQETQYF	TGTGCCAGCAGTGAATGGACTGGAATACAAGAGACCCAGTACTTC
TRBV20-1	TRBD2	.	17	TRBJ2-3	CSAGGASGDASTDTQYF	TGCAGTGCTGGGGGGGCTAGCGGGGACGCTAGCACAGATACGCAGTATTTT
TRBV28	TRBD1	few	15	TRBJ2-7	CASRVMGTGGSEQYF	TGTGCCAGCAGGGTTATGGGGACAGGGGGAAGCGAGCAGTACTTC
TRBV29-1	.	many	12	TRBJ2-1	CSVVRNRYEQFF	TGCAGCGTTGTAAGGAACCGGTATGAGCAGTTCTTC
TRBV20-1	.	.	11	TRBJ1-1	CSANPNTEAFF	TGCAGTGCCAATCCGAACACTGAAGCTTTCTTT
TRBV7-2	.	once	14	TRBJ1-6	CASSLGQDYSPLHF	TGTGCCAGCAGCTTAGGGCAGGATTATTCACCCCTCCACTTT
TRBV20-1	.	.	12	TRBJ1-5	CSASSYNQPQHF	TGCAGTGCTTCATCCTACAATCAGCCCCAGCATTTT
TRBV20-1	.	few	15	TRBJ2-7	CSAPKTGRRAGEQYF	TGCAGTGCCCCGAAGACGGGGAGAAGGGCTGGCGAGCAGTACTTC